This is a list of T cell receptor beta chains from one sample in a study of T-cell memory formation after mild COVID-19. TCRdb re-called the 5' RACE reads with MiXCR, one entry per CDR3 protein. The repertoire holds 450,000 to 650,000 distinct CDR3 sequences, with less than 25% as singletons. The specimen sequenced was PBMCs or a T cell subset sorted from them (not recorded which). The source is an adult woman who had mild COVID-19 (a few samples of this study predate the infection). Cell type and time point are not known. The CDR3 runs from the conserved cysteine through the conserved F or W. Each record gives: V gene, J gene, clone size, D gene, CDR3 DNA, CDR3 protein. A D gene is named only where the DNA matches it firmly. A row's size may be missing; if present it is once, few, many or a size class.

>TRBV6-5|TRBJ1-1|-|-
TGTGCCAGCAGTTACTCAGGCATGACGAACACTGAAGCTTTCTTT
CASSYSGMTNTEAFF
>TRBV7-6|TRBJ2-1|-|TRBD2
TGTGCCAGCAGCTTACGGACTAGCGGCTACTCCTACAATGAGCAGTTCTTC
CASSLRTSGYSYNEQFF
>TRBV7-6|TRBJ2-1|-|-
TGTGCCAGCAGCCCATCCCGACAATCCCTCAATGAGCAGTTCTTC
CASSPSRQSLNEQFF
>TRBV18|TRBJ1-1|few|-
TGTGCCAGCTCACCACCCCGGGGGAGTGACACTGAAGCTTTCTTT
CASSPPRGSDTEAFF
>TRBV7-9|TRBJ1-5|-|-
TGTGCAAGCTGTAAGGATAGCAATCAGCCCCAGCATTTT
CASCKDSNQPQHF
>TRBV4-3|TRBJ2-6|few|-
TGCGCCAGCAGTCTACATAGCAGGGAAGCTGGGGCCAACGTCCTGACTTTC
CASSLHSREAGANVLTF
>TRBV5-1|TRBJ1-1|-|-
TGCGCCAGCGGACTGACCCTAGGGGGAAACACTGAAGCTTTCTTT
CASGLTLGGNTEAFF
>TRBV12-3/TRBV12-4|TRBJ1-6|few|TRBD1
TGTGCCAGCAGTCGTACAGGGGGCAATTCACCCCTCCACTTT
CASSRTGGNSPLHF
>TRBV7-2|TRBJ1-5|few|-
TGTGCCAGCTCGACAGGCCGTAATCAGCCCCAGCATTTT
CASSTGRNQPQHF
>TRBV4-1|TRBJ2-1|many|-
TGCGCCAGCAGCCAAGCTTTCGAGCAGTTCTTC
CASSQAFEQFF
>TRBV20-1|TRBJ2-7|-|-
TGCAGTGCCGAAAGAATAGAGGCTAGGTCGGCCTACGAGCAGTACTTC
CSAERIEARSAYEQYF
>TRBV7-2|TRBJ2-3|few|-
TGTGCCAGCAGCTCCCCCTCTACGGATAGCACAGATACGCAGTATTTT
CASSSPSTDSTDTQYF
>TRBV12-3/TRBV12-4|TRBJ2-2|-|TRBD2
TGTGCCAGCAGCGTAGATACTAGCGGGGCTTTCGGGGAGCTGTTTTTT
CASSVDTSGAFGELFF
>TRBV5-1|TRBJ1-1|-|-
TGCGCCAGCAGCTTGGCCGATAGCCACCGGGGCACTGAAGCTTTCTTT
CASSLADSHRGTEAFF
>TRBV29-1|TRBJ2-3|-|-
TGCAGCGTTGGGCCAGGGGGCACAGATACGCAGTATTTT
CSVGPGGTDTQYF
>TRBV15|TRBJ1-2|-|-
TGTGCCACCAGCAGACGACTGAGCTATGGCTACACCTTC
CATSRRLSYGYTF
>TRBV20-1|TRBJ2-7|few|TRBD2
TGCAGTGCTAGAGATCCCAGGACTAGTAGATTTGACGAGCAGTACTTC
CSARDPRTSRFDEQYF
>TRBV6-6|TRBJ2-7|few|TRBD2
TGTGCCAGCAGCCCTTATAGCGGGGGGATTGCTTACGAGCAGTACTTC
CASSPYSGGIAYEQYF
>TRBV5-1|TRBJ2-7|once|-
TGCGCCAGCAGCCCCTACAGGAAGCCCTACGAGCAGTACTTC
CASSPYRKPYEQYF
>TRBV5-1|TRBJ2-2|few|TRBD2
TGCGCCAGCAGTAAGCGGGGGCCCGACTCGAACACCGGGGAGCTGTTTTTT
CASSKRGPDSNTGELFF
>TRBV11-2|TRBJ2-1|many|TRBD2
TGTGCCAGCAGCTTAGCCGGCTTTCCAGTTCGACTAGCGGGGGACAATGAGCAGTTCTTC
CASSLAGFPVRLAGDNEQFF
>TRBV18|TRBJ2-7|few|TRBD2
TGTGCCAGCTCACCAAATCGAGCGGGAGTTATCTACGAGCAGTACTTC
CASSPNRAGVIYEQYF
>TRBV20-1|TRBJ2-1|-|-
TGCAGTGCTCACGAGAGCTCCTACAATGAGCAGTTCTTC
CSAHESSYNEQFF
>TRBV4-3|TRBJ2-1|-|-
TGCGCCAGCAGCCAAACGGCCGGGTACTCCTACAATGAGCAGTTCTTC
CASSQTAGYSYNEQFF
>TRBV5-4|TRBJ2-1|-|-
TGTGCCAGCAGCTTAAGGCGGAGCGAGGAGCAGTTCTTC
CASSLRRSEEQFF
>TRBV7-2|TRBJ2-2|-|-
TGTGCCAGCAGCTCCAGGGTCGACGGGGAGCTGTTTTTT
CASSSRVDGELFF
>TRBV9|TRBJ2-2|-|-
TGTGCCAGCAGCGTAGACGTAGGAGGGGCCAACGGGGAGCTGTTTTTT
CASSVDVGGANGELFF
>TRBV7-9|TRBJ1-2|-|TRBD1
TGTGCCAGCAGCTCCATAAGTCCCGGGACAGGGAACTATGGCTACACCTTC
CASSSISPGTGNYGYTF
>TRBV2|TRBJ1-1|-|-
TGTGCCAGCAGCGCGCAGGGCGGGGAAGCTTTCTTT
CASSAQGGEAFF